These T cell receptor beta chains were read from a single sample in a study of CD8 T cells in Susac syndrome. TCRdb ran MiXCR on the immunoSEQ multiplex PCR reads and lists one entry per CDR3 protein. Among more than 150,000 distinct CDR3 sequences listed, 95% were seen once. Sequencing was carried out using CD4+ T cells from PBMCs. These receptors were obtained from a human donor with Susac syndrome. The CDR3 runs from the conserved cysteine through the conserved F or W. The order of the fields is clone size, V gene, J gene, D gene, CDR3 protein, CDR3 DNA. D genes are given only for firm matches. Not all rows give a size; the values are once, few, many and, for expanded clones, a class.

-	TRBV27	TRBJ2-4	-	CASSFPRALAKNIQYF	TGTGCCAGCAGTTTCCCCAGGGCGCTGGCCAAAAACATTCAGTACTTC
-	TRBV4-1	TRBJ1-6	-	CASSQGPQGALGSPLHF	TGCGCCAGCAGCCAAGGCCCACAGGGTGCTTTGGGCTCACCCCTCCACTTT
-	TRBV18	TRBJ1-6	-	CASSPKEQVNSPLHF	TGTGCCAGCTCACCAAAGGAACAGGTTAATTCACCCCTCCACTTT
-	TRBV9	TRBJ1-4	TRBD1	CASSVDGDRGGEKLFF	TGTGCCAGCAGCGTAGATGGAGACAGGGGGGGCGAAAAACTGTTTTTT
-	TRBV20-1	TRBJ2-1	TRBD2	CSASGGSGGTSYNEQFF	TGCAGTGCTAGCGGAGGTAGCGGGGGTACTTCCTACAATGAGCAGTTCTTC
-	TRBV3-1	TRBJ2-1	TRBD1	CASSHGTGGYNEQFF	TGTGCCAGCAGCCACGGGACAGGGGGCTACAATGAGCAGTTCTTC
-	TRBV18	TRBJ1-5	-	CASSPSRTGNQPQHF	TGTGCCAGCTCACCGTCAAGGACGGGCAATCAGCCCCAGCATTTT
-	TRBV4-2	TRBJ2-6	TRBD1	CASSQPGTGLSGANVLTF	TGTGCCAGCAGCCAACCCGGGACAGGTCTCTCTGGGGCCAACGTCCTGACTTTC
-	TRBV3-1	TRBJ1-4	-	CASSHRTREKLFF	TGTGCCAGCAGCCACAGGACGAGGGAAAAACTGTTTTTT
-	TRBV7-9	TRBJ1-5	-	CASSLDTLQPQHF	TGTGCCAGCAGCTTAGACACACTCCAGCCCCAGCATTTT
-	TRBV29-1	TRBJ2-7	-	CSVEKAKGGEQYF	TGCAGCGTTGAAAAGGCCAAGGGGGGGGAGCAGTACTTC
few	TRBV7-2	TRBJ2-2	TRBD2	CASSLGLAGGANTGELFF	TGTGCCAGCAGCTTAGGCCTAGCGGGGGGCGCGAACACCGGGGAGCTGTTTTTT
-	TRBV9	TRBJ2-7	TRBD1	CASSVGTGNYEQYF	TGTGCCAGCAGCGTAGGGACAGGGAACTACGAGCAGTACTTC
-	TRBV7-2	TRBJ1-6	-	CASSRESPSRSPLHF	TGTGCCAGCAGCAGGGAGTCGCCGAGCAGGTCACCCCTCCACTTT
-	TRBV5-1	TRBJ2-2	-	CASSFFEKGELFF	TGCGCCAGCAGCTTTTTTGAAAAAGGGGAGCTGTTTTTT
-	TRBV14	TRBJ2-2	-	CASSQVAGELFF	TGTGCCAGCAGCCAAGTGGCCGGGGAGCTGTTTTTT
-	TRBV2	TRBJ1-2	TRBD1	CASSRDRDGYTF	TGTGCCAGCAGCCGGGACAGGGATGGCTACACCTTC
few	TRBV2	TRBJ2-7	-	CASSAQGYEQYF	TGTGCCAGCAGTGCCCAGGGCTACGAGCAGTACTTC
-	TRBV6-5	TRBJ2-5	-	CASGSGVRETQYF	TGTGCCAGCGGGTCAGGGGTCCGAGAGACCCAGTACTTC
-	TRBV5-1	TRBJ1-1	-	CASSLMDNTEAFF	TGCGCCAGCAGCTTGATGGATAACACTGAAGCTTTCTTT
-	TRBV20-1	TRBJ2-1	-	CSATYGEQFF	TGCAGTGCTACCTATGGGGAGCAGTTCTTC
-	TRBV14	TRBJ1-6	TRBD1	CASSPGGAAPLHF	TGTGCCAGCAGCCCAGGGGGGGCAGCCCCCCTCCACTTT
-	TRBV2	TRBJ1-2	-	CASSVGGRVNTF	TGTGCCAGCAGTGTTGGGGGCCGGGTTAACACCTTC
-	TRBV11-1	TRBJ1-1	-	CASSQTGTAFF	TGTGCCAGCAGCCAAACAGGTACCGCTTTCTTT
-	TRBV11-3	TRBJ2-7	-	CASSPRRDSYEQYF	TGTGCCAGCAGCCCTCGCCGAGACTCCTACGAGCAGTACTTC
-	TRBV12-3/TRBV12-4	TRBJ1-1	TRBD1	CASSSNRGAFF	TGTGCCAGCAGTTCTAACAGGGGAGCTTTCTTT
-	TRBV12-3/TRBV12-4	TRBJ2-7	-	CASGPGGRDEQYF	TGTGCCAGCGGGCCAGGGGGGAGGGACGAGCAGTACTTC
-	TRBV4-3	TRBJ1-2	-	CASSQDSNSYGYTF	TGCGCCAGCAGCCAAGACAGCAACTCCTATGGCTACACCTTC
-	TRBV7-8	TRBJ1-1	-	CASSLGPSPGSHTEAFF	TGTGCCAGCAGCTTAGGCCCCTCCCCGGGAAGCCACACTGAAGCTTTCTTT
-	TRBV23-1	TRBJ2-7	-	CASSQWEGSVNYEQYF	TGCGCCAGCAGTCAATGGGAAGGCAGCGTAAACTACGAGCAGTACTTC
-	TRBV14	TRBJ2-5	TRBD2	CASSLRTSLVETQYF	TGTGCCAGCAGCCTGAGGACTAGCCTGGTAGAGACCCAGTACTTC
-	TRBV2	TRBJ2-7	TRBD2	CASRAGLANEQYF	TGTGCCAGCAGGGCGGGACTAGCCAACGAGCAGTACTTC
-	TRBV4-2	TRBJ2-3	-	CASSLDSGTQYF	TGTGCCAGCAGCCTTGATTCGGGTACGCAGTATTTT
-	TRBV9	TRBJ2-1	TRBD2	CASSVTSGEVEQFF	TGTGCCAGCAGCGTGACTAGCGGGGAGGTAGAGCAGTTCTTC
-	TRBV7-8	TRBJ1-1	-	CASSPDGVTEAFF	TGTGCCAGCAGCCCCGACGGGGTCACTGAAGCTTTCTTT
-	TRBV3-1	TRBJ1-1	-	CASSQEGQPALF	TGTGCCAGCAGCCAAGAAGGACAACCGGCTCTCTTT
-	TRBV29-1	TRBJ2-1	-	CSVEIRDSQFF	TGCAGCGTTGAGATCCGGGACTCCCAGTTCTTC
-	TRBV3-1	TRBJ1-5	-	CASSPSGQSNQPQHF	TGTGCCAGCAGCCCCTCTGGGCAGAGCAATCAGCCCCAGCATTTT
-	TRBV5-1	TRBJ2-2	TRBD1	CASTGTGDSGELFF	TGCGCCAGCACCGGGACAGGGGACTCCGGGGAGCTGTTTTTT
-	TRBV7-2	TRBJ2-7	-	CASSPAYEQYF	TGTGCCAGCAGCCCAGCCTACGAGCAGTACTTC
-	TRBV18	TRBJ1-2	-	CASSRVLAGANYGYTF	TGTGCCAGCTCACGCGTGCTGGCAGGGGCTAACTATGGCTACACCTTC